This is a list of T cell receptor beta chains from one sample in a study of blood T cell repertoires in COVID-19. Libraries were prepared by immunoSEQ multiplex PCR; TCRdb keeps only in-frame clonotypes and omits some of them. Here the sample spans 200,000 to 250,000 clones, approximately 75% being singletons. Specimen: PBMCs or T cells enriched from blood (not recorded which). The receptors derive from a man aged 35-49 years who had recovered from COVID-19. The CDR3 runs from the conserved cysteine through the conserved F or W. A D gene is named only where the DNA matches it firmly. Clone size is shown for a subset of rows, as once, few, many or a class of expanded clone.

>TRBD2|TRBJ2-2|NA|TRBV18
TGTGCCAGCTCACCCGGGGGGAGGACCGCGAACACCGGGGAGCTGTTTTTT
CASSPGGRTANTGELFF
>TRBD1|TRBJ1-6|NA|TRBV6-6
TGTGCCAGCAGTTACTCTCCCGGACAGGGCCGCGAGACCCTCCACTTT
CASSYSPGQGRETLHF
>NA|TRBJ2-3|NA|TRBV6-2/TRBV6-3
TGTGCCAGCAGCCGAACCATAGTGGTCCCAGATACGCAGTATTTT
CASSRTIVVPDTQYF
>NA|TRBJ1-6|few|TRBV6-5
TGTGCCAGCAGCATCCAGGGATCGGGCAATTCACCCCTCCACTTT
CASSIQGSGNSPLHF
>TRBD2|TRBJ2-7|NA|TRBV4-2
TGTGCCAGCAGCCAAGATTTAGCAAGGTCTAGCGGGAGCCCTTTACGCTCAAAATCCTACGAGCAGTACTTC
CASSQDLARSSGSPLRSKSYEQYF
>NA|TRBJ1-2|NA|TRBV18
TGTGCCAGCTCAGGGGAGGCACGAGGCTACACCTTC
CASSGEARGYTF
>NA|TRBJ2-7|NA|TRBV11-2
TGTGCAGACAGGGTAGCGGGGAGCGGGGGCGAGCAGTACTTC
CADRVAGSGGEQYF
>NA|TRBJ1-5|NA|TRBV2
TGTGCCAGCAGTCTCCAGGGGAGTACCAATCAGCCCCAGCATTTT
CASSLQGSTNQPQHF
>TRBD2|TRBJ2-4|NA|TRBV9
TGTGCCAGCAGCGGGTCGGGAGGGCCAGCGGACATTCAGTACTTC
CASSGSGGPADIQYF
>NA|TRBJ2-7|NA|TRBV3-1/TRBV3-2
TGTGCCAGCAGATCGGGTGTGAGCTCCTACGAGCAGTACTTC
CASRSGVSSYEQYF
>NA|TRBJ1-2|NA|TRBV12-3/TRBV12-4
TGTGCCAGCACCCTTTTCCCCTATGGCTACACCTTC
CASTLFPYGYTF
>NA|TRBJ2-3|NA|TRBV19
TGTGCCAGTAGTTTAACCGGAGATACGCAGTATTTT
CASSLTGDTQYF
>NA|TRBJ1-3|NA|TRBV30
TGTGCCTGGAGTGTGGGCTTGGCTGGAAACACCATATATTTT
CAWSVGLAGNTIYF